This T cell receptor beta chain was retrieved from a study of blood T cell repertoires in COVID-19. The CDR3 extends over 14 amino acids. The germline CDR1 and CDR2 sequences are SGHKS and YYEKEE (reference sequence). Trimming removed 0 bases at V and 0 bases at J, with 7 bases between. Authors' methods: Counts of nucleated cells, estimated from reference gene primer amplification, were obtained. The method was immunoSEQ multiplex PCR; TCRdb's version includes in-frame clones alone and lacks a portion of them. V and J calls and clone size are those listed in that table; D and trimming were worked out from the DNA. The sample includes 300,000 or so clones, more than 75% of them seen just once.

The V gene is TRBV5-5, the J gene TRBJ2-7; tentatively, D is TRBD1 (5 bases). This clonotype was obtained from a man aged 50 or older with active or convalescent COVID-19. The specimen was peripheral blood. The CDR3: CASSLVDNSYEQYF. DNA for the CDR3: TGTGCCAGCAGCTTGGTGGACAACTCCTACGAGCAGTACTTC.